A single sample gave rise to the 14 T cell receptor beta chains below, sequenced in a study of blood T cells in healthy people across ages (dated by TCRdb to the mid-2010s). Library generation was performed with 5' RACE. Instrument used: Illumina HiSeq 2500. A second about 6 to 11 cycle PCR used a sample-barcoded 5' primer and a J-beta primer mix. TCRdb reprocessed the public reads (quality trimming at Q25 with fastp, clone calling with MiXCR) and kept in-frame beta chains. Rows merge per CDR3 protein into single entries with the most common DNA and genes. The sample yields over 1.5 million distinct CDR3 sequences; about 50% were counted once. The ten most abundant clones make up roughly 2% of the sample. The specimen was blood. All receptors come from a woman in her 40s in good health.

The chain employs TRBV9 and TRBJ2-6; D not resolved. The CDR3 consists of 21 residues. Germline values: CDR1 SGDLS, CDR2 YYNGEE. Trimming left V 4 bases short and J 0 bases short, with 26 bases between. The CDR3 is CASSSRAAGLRAYSGANVLTF. The CDR3, as DNA: TGTGCCAGCAGCAGTCGGGCAGCCGGCTTAAGGGCTTACTCTGGGGCCAACGTCCTGACTTTC.

Turning to this clonotype: An end of the junction differs from the germline gene, which may be a read error. The rearrangement links TRBV5-1 to TRBJ2-3, with D possibly matching TRBD1 (7 bases). The CDR3 covers 12 residues. Germline V lookup: CDR1 SGHRS, CDR2 YFSETQ. CDR3 sequence (DNA): TGCGCCGGCAGCTTGTCGGGGGACAGCGAGTATTTT. This sequence encodes CAGSLSGDSEYF.

The chain uses TRBV5-6 and TRBJ2-1; 7 positions match TRBD1. The germline V gene encodes CDR1 SGHDT and CDR2 YYEEEE. V shed 6 bases and J 12 bases; nucleotides not matched to a gene: 18. The CDR3 totals 15 residues. In DNA, the CDR3 is TGTGCCAGCACCTTCGGGACAGAATTACTGCTTGGGCAGTTCTTC. This encodes CASTFGTELLLGQFF.

This clonotype showed up just a few times. The rearrangement links TRBV6-2 or TRBV6-3 to TRBJ1-2; 7 nucleotides align to TRBD1. The CDR3 totals 13 residues. Germline trimming cut 2 bases from V and 8 bases from J; bases unmatched to any gene: 5. Germline CDR1 MNHEY, CDR2 SVGEGT. In DNA form, the CDR3 reads TGTGCCAGCAGTTACGGGGACAGCCGGGGCTACACCTTC. As protein: CASSYGDSRGYTF.

This clonotype was detected once. The chain carries TRBV28 and TRBJ1-2, with TRBD1 identical over 7 bases. CDR1 is MDHEN and CDR2 is SYDVKM in the germline V gene. V gave up 7 bases and J gave up 3 bases; unmatched junction bases: 8. The CDR3 has 14 amino acids. The CDR3 protein is CASTEAGGYYGYTF. CDR3 DNA sequence: TGTGCCAGCACCGAGGCAGGGGGTTACTATGGCTACACCTTC.

The gene calls are TRBV20-1 and TRBJ1-5, with D uncertain. The V gene's germline CDR1 is DFQATT and CDR2 SNEGSKA (reference sequence). V gave up 7 bases and J gave up 2 bases, with 9 bases separating them. CDR3 size: 12 residues. DNA for the CDR3: TGCAGTGTAAATCCAGGCAATCAGCCCCAGCATTTT. Encoded protein: CSVNPGNQPQHF.

V is TRBV6-2 or TRBV6-3 and J is TRBJ1-5; 8 bases fit TRBD1. V trimming: 4 bases; J trimming: 0 bases; junction bases outside the gene matches: 17. This CDR3 is 20 amino acids long. Germline values: CDR1 MNHEY, CDR2 SVGEGT. CDR3 region: CASSSTVRGQGAYSNQPQHF. The CDR3, as DNA: TGTGCCAGCAGTTCAACGGTACGGGGTCAGGGGGCCTATAGCAATCAGCCCCAGCATTTT.

The chain uses TRBV11-1 and TRBJ2-6; a weak D match, TRBD2 (5 bases). The V end lost 0 bases, the J end lost 3 bases, and 6 bases lay between the germline ends. CDR1 and CDR2 from the germline V gene are SGHAT and FQDESV (reference sequence). There are 15 residues in the CDR3. DNA for the CDR3: TGTGCCAGCAGCTTAGCGCGGGTTGGGGCCAACGTCCTGACTTTC. It specifies CASSLARVGANVLTF.

This chain uses TRBV20-1 with TRBJ2-5; D not resolved. The germline V gene has CDR1 DFQATT and CDR2 SNEGSKA (reference sequence). With 0 bases removed from V and 11 bases from J, the gap between germline ends came to 13 bases. The CDR3 has 12 amino acids. CDR3 coding DNA: TGCAGTGCTAGAGATCGACCCCCGGTGCAGTACTTC. Translated, it gives CSARDRPPVQYF.

This clonotype appeared a few times. CDR3 bases: TGCAGCGTTTATTCGGGGTTAGCCAAAAACATTCAGTACTTC. Residues: CSVYSGLAKNIQYF. This chain connects TRBV29-1 to TRBJ2-4; tentative D call: TRBD2 (5 bases). V was pared by 5 bases and J by 0 bases, with 11 bases between. Germline V CDR1 and CDR2: SQVTM, ANQGSEA. The CDR3 runs to 14 residues.

The chain combines TRBV6-1 with TRBJ2-3; TRBD2 matches 12 bases. The CDR3 runs to 17 residues. Germline V gene sequence: CDR1 MNHNS, CDR2 SASEGT. J lost 4 bases, V lost 6 bases, and 11 bases had no gene match. Here the CDR3 reads CASRSSGGADLADTQYF. The CDR3 DNA sequence: TGTGCCAGCAGATCTAGCGGGGGGGCCGACCTCGCAGATACGCAGTATTTT.

The table lists this clonotype with a few counts. The V and J genes are TRBV29-1 and TRBJ2-5; D might be TRBD1 or TRBD2, each matching 5 bases. The CDR3 totals 13 residues. Germline V gene sequence: CDR1 SQVTM, CDR2 ANQGSEA. Trimming left V 5 bases short and J 5 bases short, with 15 bases between. CDR3: CSVRTRRGETQYF. CDR3 DNA: TGCAGCGTTCGGACACGCCGAGGGGAGACCCAGTACTTC. The complete variable domain, with remaining parts taken from reference TRBV29-1 and TRBJ2-5, reads SAVISQKPSRDICQRGTSLTIQCQVDSQVTMMFWYRQQPGQSLTLIATANQGSEATYESGFVIDKFPISRPNLTFSTLTVSNMSPEDSSIYLCSVRTRRGETQYFGPGTRLLVL.

This clonotype was observed a few times. V and J are TRBV20-1 and TRBJ2-1; a possible D gene is TRBD1 (6 bases). The CDR3 sequence is 16 residues long. Trimming stripped 5 bases from V and 2 bases from J, with 19 bases between. Germline V lookup: CDR1 DFQATT, CDR2 SNEGSKA (reference sequence). The CDR3 reads CSAHPIQGAAYNEQFF. CDR3 nucleotides: TGCAGTGCTCATCCTATACAGGGAGCTGCCTACAATGAGCAGTTCTTC.

The CDR3 nucleotides are TGTGTTACAGGGTCTGGGGCCAACGTCCTGACTTTC. This gives the protein CVTGSGANVLTF. The chain combines TRBV28 with TRBJ2-6; D is possibly TRBD1 (6 bases). Germline V gene lookup returns CDR1 MDHEN and CDR2 SYDVKM. CDR3 length: 12 residues.